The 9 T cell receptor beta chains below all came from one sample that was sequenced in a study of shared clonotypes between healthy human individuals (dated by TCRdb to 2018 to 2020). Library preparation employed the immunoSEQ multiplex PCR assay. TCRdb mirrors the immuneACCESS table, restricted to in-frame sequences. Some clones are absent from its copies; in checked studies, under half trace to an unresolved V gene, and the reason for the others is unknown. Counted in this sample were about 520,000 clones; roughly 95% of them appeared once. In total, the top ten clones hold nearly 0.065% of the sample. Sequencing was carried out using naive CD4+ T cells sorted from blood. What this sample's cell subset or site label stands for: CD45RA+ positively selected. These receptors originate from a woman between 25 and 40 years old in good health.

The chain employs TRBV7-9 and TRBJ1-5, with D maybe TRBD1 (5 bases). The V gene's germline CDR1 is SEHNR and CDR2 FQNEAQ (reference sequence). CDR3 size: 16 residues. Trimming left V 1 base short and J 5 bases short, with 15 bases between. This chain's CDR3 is CASSLGSGGYDQPQHF. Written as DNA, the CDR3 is TGTGCCAGCAGCTTAGGGTCCGGGGGTTACGATCAGCCCCAGCATTTT.

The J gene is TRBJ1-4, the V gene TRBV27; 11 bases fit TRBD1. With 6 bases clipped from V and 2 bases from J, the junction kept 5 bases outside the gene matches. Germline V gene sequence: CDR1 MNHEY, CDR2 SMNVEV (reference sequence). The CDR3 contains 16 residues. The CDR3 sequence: CASSPGQGATNEKLFF. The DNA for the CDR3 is TGTGCCAGCAGCCCAGGACAGGGGGCCACTAATGAAAAACTGTTTTTT.

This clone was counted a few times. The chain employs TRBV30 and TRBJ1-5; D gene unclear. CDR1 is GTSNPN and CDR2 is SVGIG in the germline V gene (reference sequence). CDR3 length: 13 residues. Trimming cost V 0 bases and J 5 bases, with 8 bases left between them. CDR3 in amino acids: CAWSVGRDQPQHF. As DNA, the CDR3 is TGTGCCTGGAGTGTGGGGAGGGATCAGCCCCAGCATTTT.

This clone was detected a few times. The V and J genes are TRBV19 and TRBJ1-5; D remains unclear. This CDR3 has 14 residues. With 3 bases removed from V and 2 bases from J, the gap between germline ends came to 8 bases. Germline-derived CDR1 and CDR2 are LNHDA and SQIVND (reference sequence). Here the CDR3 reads CASSMARGNQPQHF. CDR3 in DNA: TGTGCCAGTAGTATGGCGAGGGGCAATCAGCCCCAGCATTTT.

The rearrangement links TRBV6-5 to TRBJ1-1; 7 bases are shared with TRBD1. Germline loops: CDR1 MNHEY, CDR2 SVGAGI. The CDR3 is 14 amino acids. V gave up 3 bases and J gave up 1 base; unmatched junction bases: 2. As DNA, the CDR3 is TGTGCCAGCAGTTATGCAGGGGGGAACACTGAAGCTTTCTTT. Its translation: CASSYAGGNTEAFF.

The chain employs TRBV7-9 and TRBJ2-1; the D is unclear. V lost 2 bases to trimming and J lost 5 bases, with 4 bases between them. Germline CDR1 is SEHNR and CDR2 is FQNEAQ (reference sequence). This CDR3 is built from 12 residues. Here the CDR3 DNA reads TGTGCCAGCAGCTTACTGGACAATGAGCAGTTCTTC. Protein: CASSLLDNEQFF.

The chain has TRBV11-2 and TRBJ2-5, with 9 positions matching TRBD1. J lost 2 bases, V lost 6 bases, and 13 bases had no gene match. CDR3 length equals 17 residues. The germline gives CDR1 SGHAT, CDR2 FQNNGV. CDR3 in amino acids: CASSRSQTGGVQETQYF. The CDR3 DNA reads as TGTGCCAGCAGTCGGAGTCAAACAGGGGGCGTTCAAGAGACCCAGTACTTC.

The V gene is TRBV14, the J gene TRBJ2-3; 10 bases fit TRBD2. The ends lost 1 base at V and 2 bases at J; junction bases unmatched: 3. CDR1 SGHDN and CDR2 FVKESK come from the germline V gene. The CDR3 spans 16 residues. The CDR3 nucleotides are TGTGCCAGCAGCCAAGTGCTAGCGGGAGTCACAGATACGCAGTATTTT. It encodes CASSQVLAGVTDTQYF.

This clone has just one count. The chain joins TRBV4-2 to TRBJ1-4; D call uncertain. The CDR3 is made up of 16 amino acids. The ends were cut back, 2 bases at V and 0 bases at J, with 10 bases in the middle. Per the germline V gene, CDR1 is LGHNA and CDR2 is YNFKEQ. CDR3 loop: CASSQPRPATNEKLFF. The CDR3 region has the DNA TGTGCCAGCAGCCAACCCAGACCGGCAACTAATGAAAAACTGTTTTTT.